Sequencing of this T cell receptor beta chain was carried out in a study of blood T cell repertoires in COVID-19. Study in general: Whether acute or convalescent, the COVID-19 samples came from the United States, Italy and Spain. PBMCs, B-cell-depleted T cells, or T cells were the source of the cDNA or gDNA that made up the material.

This clone has only a few counts. After removal of 2 bases from V and 7 bases from J, the junction contained 7 bases not matched to a gene. Germline assignment: CDR1 SGHNT and CDR2 YENEEA. The length of the CDR3 is 15 residues. Authors' processing steps: The assay estimated nucleated cells by amplifying reference gene primers. The protocol was immunoSEQ multiplex PCR, while the TCRdb copy is restricted to in-frame clones and leaves out a portion. V, J and clone size were drawn from that table, and D and trimming were deduced from the DNA. The sample holds some 27,000 clones, about nine tenths seen once.

The clonotype originates from a man aged 50 or older with active COVID-19. Sequencing was carried out using peripheral blood. This chain uses TRBV11-3 with TRBJ2-1, with 8 bases that match TRBD2. Here the CDR3 reads CASSLQGLGGNEQFF. CDR3 coding DNA: TGTGCCAGCAGCTTACAGGGACTAGGGGGGAATGAGCAGTTCTTC.